Below are 28 T cell receptor beta chains sequenced from a single sample in a study of blood T cells in healthy people across ages. A J-beta primer mix and a sample-barcoded 5' primer were used in a second PCR of about 7 to 12 cycles. TCRdb recomputed calls from the 5' RACE reads with MiXCR, one row per CDR3 protein. The sample carries some 760,000 distinct CDR3 sequences, about 25% recorded once. The sample was also reused in another study, on T cells of mothers and their children.

Sequencing was done on a sample of blood. The receptors were sampled from a boy between 10 and 17 years old in good health.

The J gene is TRBJ2-7, the V gene TRBV7-9, with D perhaps matching TRBD2 (6 bases). In germline, CDR1 is SEHNR, CDR2 FQNEAQ (reference sequence). This CDR3 has 16 residues. V was shortened by 5 bases and J by 8 bases, with 25 bases between the two germline ends. The CDR3 here is CASSPTEGSTRDQQYF. CDR3 bases: TGTGCCAGCAGCCCAACGGAGGGGTCTACCCGCGACCAGCAGTACTTC.

The chain uses TRBV20-1 and TRBJ2-7; 10 bases match TRBD1. CDR1 and CDR2 (germline): DFQATT, SNEGSKA (reference sequence). CDR3 length: 16 amino acids. V lost 6 bases to trimming and J lost 2 bases; unmatched junction nucleotides: 13. The chain's CDR3 is CSADGTGVGLTYEQYF. The CDR3 DNA is TGCAGTGCGGACGGGACAGGGGTGGGTCTAACCTACGAGCAGTACTTC.

In its sample, this clonotype was seen a few times. J is TRBJ1-1 and V is TRBV14, with D possibly TRBD1 on 5 matching bases. Deletions cut 6 bases from V and 0 bases from J, with 11 bases between. In germline, CDR1 is SGHDN, CDR2 FVKESK. The CDR3 is 14 residues long. For the CDR3, the DNA is TGTGCCAGCAGGGACACCTTCATGAACACTGAAGCTTTCTTT. Translation: CASRDTFMNTEAFF. Complete variable domain (other parts from reference TRBV14 and TRBJ1-1): EAGVTQFPSHSVIEKGQTVTLRCDPISGHDNLYWYRRVMGKEIKFLLHFVKESKQDESGMPNNRFLAERTGGTYSTLKVQPAELEDSGVYFCASRDTFMNTEAFFGQGTRLTVV.

The sample holds one count of this clonotype. The rearrangement links TRBV19 to TRBJ2-1; tentatively, D is TRBD2 (6 bases). V lost 3 bases and J 3 bases, leaving 9 bases between the germline ends. Germline V lookup: CDR1 LNHDA, CDR2 SQIVND (reference sequence). This CDR3 contains 14 residues. The CDR3 DNA reads as TGTGCCAGTAGTATCGGGAGCCTCTACAATGAGCAGTTCTTC. This encodes CASSIGSLYNEQFF.

V and J are TRBV7-3 and TRBJ2-3; the D gene is possibly TRBD2 (6 bases). The CDR3 has 14 amino acids. Trimming shortened V by 3 bases and J by 5 bases, and 12 bases separated the two germline ends. CDR1 is SGHTA and CDR2 is FQGTGA in the germline V gene. The CDR3 region has the DNA TGTGCCAGCAGCTTCGGGGGACTCAGAGATACGCAGTATTTT. It encodes CASSFGGLRDTQYF. The full variable domain, rest sourced from reference TRBV7-3 and TRBJ2-3, is GAGVSQTPSNKVTEKGKYVELRCDPISGHTALYWYRQSLGQGPEFLIYFQGTGAADDSGLPNDRFFAVRPEGSVSTLKIQRTERGDSAVYLCASSFGGLRDTQYFGPGTRLTVL.

This clonotype was recorded a few times. This rearrangement joins TRBV9 to TRBJ1-2, with no clear D. Germline CDR1 SGDLS, CDR2 YYNGEE. The CDR3 sequence is 13 residues long. Trimming took off 0 bases at V and 4 bases at J, with 7 bases between the two ends. CDR3 DNA sequence: TGTGCCAGCAGCGTAGAAGTAGGCTATGGCTACACCTTC. Residues: CASSVEVGYGYTF. Drawing the rest from reference TRBV9 and TRBJ1-2, the complete variable domain is DSGVTQTPKHLITATGQRVTLRCSPRSGDLSVYWYQQSLDQGLQFLIQYYNGEERAKGNILERFSAQQFPDLHSELNLSSLELGDSALYFCASSVEVGYGYTFGSGTRLTVV.

This chain uses TRBV19 with TRBJ1-5; the match to TRBD1 covers 9 bases. Trimming at V came to 4 bases and at J to 3 bases, leaving 7 bases not matched to a gene. The germline V gene has CDR1 LNHDA and CDR2 SQIVND (reference sequence). This CDR3 has 16 residues. CDR3 region: CASSRTGEGPNQPQHF. CDR3 bases: TGTGCCAGTAGTAGGACAGGGGAAGGTCCCAATCAGCCCCAGCATTTT.

The table lists this clonotype with a few counts. The chain recombines TRBV5-4 with TRBJ2-2; 7 bases align to TRBD1. The CDR3 runs to 15 residues. Germline V CDR1 and CDR2: SGHNT, YYREEE (reference sequence). The J segment lost 4 bases and the V segment lost 4 bases, leaving 7 bases of the junction unmatched. CDR3 in DNA: TGTGCCAGCAGCAACAGGGGACCGAGCACCGGGGAGCTGTTTTTT. Translated: CASSNRGPSTGELFF.

This sequence joins TRBV4-3 and TRBJ2-1; tentatively, D is TRBD2 (6 bases). The DNA end is a closer match to TRBJ2-5, so the J assignment may be wrong. This CDR3 has 15 residues. Germline V lookup: CDR1 LGHNA, CDR2 YSLEER. CDR3 sequence reads: CASSQGPGEQETQYF. The CDR3 nucleotides are TGCGCCAGCAGCCAGGGTCCGGGAGAACAAGAGACCCAGTACTTC.

This clonotype was detected a few times. V gene TRBV6-1 combines with J gene TRBJ2-4; TRBD2 matches 10 bases. V was clipped by 6 bases and J by 0 bases; unmatched bases: 8. CDR1 and CDR2 (germline): MNHNS, SASEGT. The CDR3 covers 17 residues. CDR3 loop: CASSAGLADLAKNIQYF. For the CDR3, the DNA is TGTGCCAGCAGCGCCGGACTAGCGGACCTAGCCAAAAACATTCAGTACTTC.

The chain uses TRBV9 and TRBJ2-1; tentative D call: TRBD2 (5 bases). Germline CDR1 and CDR2: SGDLS and YYNGEE. The CDR3 spans 15 residues. Trimming cost V 3 bases and J 0 bases, with 10 bases left between them. The chain's CDR3 is CASSAEGNSYNEQFF. The CDR3 bases are TGTGCCAGCAGCGCCGAGGGAAACTCCTACAATGAGCAGTTCTTC.

This clonotype was picked up a small number of times. The chain links TRBV6-5 to TRBJ2-5, with 11 bases aligning to TRBD2. The CDR3 consists of 15 residues. From germline, CDR1 is MNHEY and CDR2 SVGAGI. Germline trimming cut 6 bases from V and 2 bases from J; bases unmatched to any gene: 5. The CDR3 protein is CASSYSGGEQETQYF. CDR3 DNA sequence: TGTGCCAGCAGCTATAGCGGGGGGGAACAAGAGACCCAGTACTTC.

This chain connects TRBV11-2 to TRBJ2-5; D remains unclear. Germline V lookup: CDR1 SGHAT, CDR2 FQNNGV. Trimming stripped 2 bases from V and 5 bases from J, with 12 bases between. The CDR3 covers 14 residues. CDR3 in amino acids: CASSLNPHSETQYF. The CDR3 region has the DNA TGTGCCAGCAGCTTAAACCCTCATAGTGAGACCCAGTACTTC.

CDR3 bases: TGTGCCAGCAGTTACTCGTCAGGGGGTAGCGCCTACAATGAGCAGTTCTTC. Encoded protein: CASSYSSGGSAYNEQFF. This chain links TRBV6-5 with TRBJ2-1; 7 bases agree with TRBD1. Germline CDR1 reads MNHEY; CDR2 reads SVGAGI. This CDR3 contains 17 residues. Losses at the gene ends were 0 bases for V and 2 bases for J; bases not matched to a gene: 7.

The sample holds a few counts of this clonotype. The genes are TRBV7-8 and TRBJ2-7; 7 positions match TRBD1. The CDR3 is made up of 15 amino acids. Germline-derived CDR1 and CDR2 are SGHVS and FQNEAQ. V lost 4 bases, J lost 2 bases, and 8 bases stayed unmatched. The CDR3, as DNA: TGTGCCAGCAGCTCCCACCGGGACAGAACCTACGAGCAGTACTTC. Protein sequence: CASSSHRDRTYEQYF.

In its sample, this clonotype was seen a few times. The chain combines TRBV28 with TRBJ2-3, with a tentative D call TRBD2 (5 bases). This CDR3 has 15 amino acids. Germline-derived CDR1 and CDR2 are MDHEN and SYDVKM. Trimming took 5 bases from V and 1 from J, leaving 13 bases between them. The CDR3 sequence: CASSPSDSGTDTQYF. The DNA for the CDR3 is TGTGCCAGCAGTCCCAGTGATAGCGGCACAGATACGCAGTATTTT. Full variable domain (missing parts from reference TRBV28 and TRBJ2-3): DVKVTQSSRYLVKRTGEKVFLECVQDMDHENMFWYRQDPGLGLRLIYFSYDVKMKEKGDIPEGYSVSREKKERFSLILESASTNQTSMYLCASSPSDSGTDTQYFGPGTRLTVL.

The chain couples TRBV20-1 to TRBJ2-1; 7 bases align to TRBD2. Unmatched junction bases numbered 15, after V lost 4 bases and J lost 6 bases. The CDR3 runs to 16 residues. CDR1 is DFQATT and CDR2 is SNEGSKA in the germline V gene (reference sequence). The CDR3 region is CSAIQHWAGDPNEQFF. CDR3 nucleotides: TGCAGTGCTATCCAACACTGGGCGGGAGACCCCAATGAGCAGTTCTTC.

This clonotype was seen a handful of times. The DNA of the CDR3 is TGTGCCAGCAGTTTCCCTCGCGTGGGGTCCGCTAGCACAGATACGCAGTATTTT. Encoded protein: CASSFPRVGSASTDTQYF. The chain combines TRBV28 with TRBJ2-3; the D is unclear. CDR3 size: 18 residues. Between the trimmed V and J ends, which lost 3 bases and 0 bases, there was a span of 19 bases. The V gene's germline CDR1 is MDHEN and CDR2 SYDVKM.

This clonotype was counted a few times. The chain links TRBV7-6 to TRBJ2-5; 8 bases agree with TRBD1. Germline V gene lookup returns CDR1 SGHVS and CDR2 FNYEAQ. Trimming cost V 5 bases and J 0 bases; bases outside gene matches: 5. This CDR3 has 15 amino acids. CDR3 in amino acids: CASSLRTGNQETQYF. Written as DNA, the CDR3 is TGTGCCAGCAGCCTTCGGACAGGGAACCAAGAGACCCAGTACTTC.

The chain recombines TRBV11-3 with TRBJ1-1; D might be TRBD1 (5 bases). The germline V and J ends were trimmed by 4 bases and 3 bases, with 12 bases remaining between them. The germline V gene has CDR1 SGHNT and CDR2 YENEEA. The CDR3 covers 14 residues. The CDR3 bases are TGTGCCAGCAGCTCACTGGGGCAGGACACTGAAGCTTTCTTT. This codes for CASSSLGQDTEAFF.

This chain uses TRBV7-2 with TRBJ2-5; D is ambiguous. This CDR3 has 12 amino acids. Deletions cut 6 bases from V and 11 bases from J, with 16 bases between. Germline-derived CDR1 and CDR2 are SGHTA and FQGNSA. As DNA, the CDR3 is TGTGCCAGCAGTACGACACTCTTGGAGCAGTACTTC. Amino acid sequence: CASSTTLLEQYF. The full variable domain, its missing parts supplied by reference TRBV7-2 and TRBJ2-5, is GAGVSQSPSNKVTEKGKDVELRCDPISGHTALYWYRQSLGQGLEFLIYFQGNSAPDKSGLPSDRFSAERTGGSVSTLTIQRTQQEDSAVYLCASSTTLLEQYFGPGTRLLVL.

This clonotype was seen a few times. As DNA, the CDR3 is TGTGCCAGCAGCTTAATATCGGAAGCCAAAAACATTCAGTACTTC. It specifies CASSLISEAKNIQYF. This chain uses TRBV13 with TRBJ2-4; D uncertain. Germline CDR1 PRHDT, CDR2 FYEKMQ (reference sequence). V lost 2 bases to trimming and J lost 0 bases, with 8 bases between them. The CDR3 has 15 residues.

The chain links TRBV10-3 to TRBJ1-1; no reliable D call. The CDR3 loop spans 13 amino acids. With 7 bases removed from V and 0 bases from J, the gap between germline ends came to 9 bases. The germline V gene encodes CDR1 ENHRY and CDR2 SYGVKD. The CDR3 DNA is TGTGCCATCACTGACCGACTGAACACTGAAGCTTTCTTT. Translated: CAITDRLNTEAFF.

This clonotype was counted between two and nine times. CDR3 in amino acids: CASSYTVPIYSGNTIYF. The DNA of the CDR3 is TGTGCCAGCAGTTACACGGTGCCCATTTACTCTGGAAACACCATATATTTT. The V call is TRBV6-5, the J call TRBJ1-3, with unresolved D. The germline CDR1 and CDR2 sequences are MNHEY and SVGAGI. There are 17 residues in the CDR3. Trimming pared 2 bases from V and 0 bases from J, leaving 14 bases between.

This clonotype has a handful of counts. This chain links TRBV9 with TRBJ2-5; a weak D match, TRBD2 (6 bases). CDR3 length: 15 amino acids. Germline assignment: CDR1 SGDLS and CDR2 YYNGEE. Deletions cut 4 bases from V and 2 bases from J, with 15 bases between. The CDR3 nucleotides are TGTGCCAGCAGCACGGGGGTCCAGGAACAAGAGACCCAGTACTTC. Its protein is CASSTGVQEQETQYF.

This clonotype was seen a few times. This chain joins TRBV20-1 and TRBJ1-2; a possible D gene is TRBD1 (5 bases). CDR1 DFQATT and CDR2 SNEGSKA come from the germline V gene (reference sequence). The V gene lost 5 bases and the J gene lost 5 bases, with 12 bases spanning the gap. The CDR3 length is 12 residues. CDR3 coding DNA: TGCAGTGCTCGACAGTTCGGGTATGGCTACACCTTC. Translating it yields CSARQFGYGYTF.

A few counts support this clonotype. At one end, the junction sequence differs from germline, possibly due to a read error. V usage is TRBV12-3 or TRBV12-4 and J usage is TRBJ2-1; 11 bases match TRBD2. The CDR3 is made up of 17 amino acids. CDR3 nucleotides: TGTGCCAGCAGCTTAGTTCTTAGCGGGGGGGCCCCCAATGAGCAGTTCTTC. Translation: CASSLVLSGGAPNEQFF.

This clonotype has only a few counts. The gene calls are TRBV24-1 and TRBJ2-5, with D possibly being TRBD1 (5 bases). With 3 bases removed from V and 4 bases from J, the gap between germline ends came to 14 bases. The germline V gene has CDR1 KGHDR and CDR2 SFDVKD. The CDR3 has 15 residues. The CDR3 loop is CATSDPQGRGETQYF. The CDR3, as DNA: TGTGCCACCAGTGATCCCCAGGGAAGAGGAGAGACCCAGTACTTC.